This T cell receptor beta chain was sequenced during a study of T cell repertoires in cytomegalovirus infection. The length of the CDR3 is 14 residues. The V gene's germline CDR1 is MNHEY and CDR2 SVGEGT. V shed 5 bases, J shed 5 bases, and the junction held 6 bases outside the gene matches. One entry per CDR3 protein, called by TCRdb with MiXCR from the reads. This sample yields 160,000 or so distinct CDR3 sequences, of which roughly 18% are seen a single time; roughly a sixth belongs to the top ten. This TCR was sampled from a human donor in good health (CMV status not recorded). Some clones in this sample may be carry-over from other donors' samples. The chain carries TRBV6-2 or TRBV6-3 and TRBJ2-7; 10 bases map to TRBD2. The sequencing sample was made of CD8+ T cells from PBMCs. CDR3 amino acids: CASSIAGGFDEQYF. The CDR3 nucleotides are TGTGCCAGCAGTATAGCGGGAGGATTCGACGAGCAGTACTTC.